This TCR beta chain was retrieved from a study of OX40 agonist ivuxolimab in advanced cancers. Remarks on this clone: Its specificity is unknown.

Study results and caveats: Within 6 weeks, CD4+ and CD8+ blood T cells expanded clonally at 0.1 to 3.0 mg/kg.

The method was immunoSEQ multiplex PCR; TCRdb's version includes in-frame clones alone and lacks a portion of them. The table has tens of thousands of clones, 90% seen once. With autoimmune disease history or systemic immunosuppression, patients were excluded. The CDR3 is 15 residues long. V was clipped by 3 bases and J by 1 base; unmatched bases: 5. Germline assignment: CDR1 SGHNT and CDR2 YENEEA. This chain links TRBV11-3 with TRBJ2-5; 7 bases agree with TRBD2. Sequenced here: CD4+ or CD8+ T cells sorted from blood, sampled in a trial of the OX40 agonist ivuxolimab. The receptor's source is an adult with an advanced solid tumor such as melanoma, head and neck, liver or kidney cancer. CDR3 region: CASSLWSGGQETQYF. CDR3 coding DNA: TGTGCCAGCAGCTTGTGGTCGGGGGGCCAAGAGACCCAGTACTTC.